The 32 T cell receptor beta chains below come from one sample, sequenced in a study of T cell clonality in common variable immunodeficiency. The assay was immunoSEQ multiplex PCR, and TCRdb's table has in-frame clones only and misses some. Singletons are absent from the sample, which has some 42,000 clones. The sample taken for sequencing was peripheral blood mononuclear cells. The receptors stem from a person between 18 and 75 years old in good health.

This clone was seen more than once but under ten times. The CDR3 end falls 3 residues outside the read, so it is completed with the germline J gene. The genes are TRBV11-2 and TRBJ1-5, with D perhaps TRBD1 (6 bases). This CDR3 has 15 amino acids. Germline lookup yields CDR1 SGHAT and CDR2 FQNNGV. The ends were cut back, 5 bases at V and 6 bases at J, with 17 bases in the middle. CDR3 DNA, as far as it was read: TGTGCCAGCAGCGCCGAAGTTGGGGGCAGTCAGCCC. This translates into CASSAEVGGSQP. The whole CDR3 is CASSAEVGGSQPQHF.

Many counts were recorded for this clone. The observed sequence ends 3 residues before the CDR3 terminus, with the missing tail filled in from the germline J gene. The rearrangement uses TRBV29-1 and TRBJ2-7; 7 bases are a match to TRBD1. From germline, CDR1 is SQVTM and CDR2 ANQGSEA. The CDR3 is 14 residues long. Trimming removed 6 bases from V and 0 bases from J; junction bases left unmatched: 8. The CDR3 protein is CSVPVQGNSYEQYF. CDR3 bases read: TGCAGCGTCCCCGTACAGGGGAACTCCTACGAG.

This clone was seen at least ten times. With the read ending 3 residues before the CDR3 end, the germline J gene is used to fill in that end. This chain uses TRBV6-2 or TRBV6-3 with TRBJ2-7; 9 bases are a match to TRBD2. Germline CDR1 reads MNHEY; CDR2 reads SVGEGT. The CDR3 is made up of 14 amino acids. J lost 0 bases, V lost 7 bases, and 4 bases had no gene match. Partial CDR3 DNA: TGTGCCAGCATTGAGCGGGGGGCCTCCTACGAG. Translated: CASIERGASYE. From start to end, the CDR3 is CASIERGASYEQYF.

In this sample, this clone turned up many times. The read stops 3 residues short of the end of the CDR3; the missing end is completed from the germline J gene. The V call is TRBV29-1, the J call TRBJ2-3; D call uncertain. The CDR3 is 13 residues long. V shed 3 bases and J shed 2 bases, with 9 bases lying between them. Germline CDR1 reads SQVTM; CDR2 reads ANQGSEA. CDR3 bases read: TGCAGCGTTGATTCCCCTTCCACAGATACG. Translated, it gives CSVDSPSTDT. The complete CDR3 protein is CSVDSPSTDTQYF.

This clone was recorded at least ten times. The read finishes 3 residues shy of the CDR3 end, and the germline J gene is used to complete it. The rearrangement links TRBV18 to TRBJ2-1; D may be TRBD2 (5 bases). The CDR3 runs to 13 residues. The V and J ends lost 1 base and 9 bases respectively, with 10 bases between them. Germline CDR1 KGHSH, CDR2 LQKENI. This CDR3 is CASSPRRAGEQFF. CDR3 DNA, as far as it was read: TGTGCCAGCTCACCACGGCGGGCCGGTGAG. The full variable domain, with the rest looked up from reference TRBV18 and TRBJ2-1, is NAGVMQNPRHLVRRRGQEARLRCSPMKGHSHVYWYRQLPEEGLKFMVYLQKENIIDESGMPKERFSAEFPKEGPSILRIQQVVRGDSAAYFCASSPRRAGEQFFGPGTRLTVL.

This clone was seen at least ten times. The CDR3 goes on 3 residues after the read ends, and that part is filled in from the germline J gene. The rearrangement links TRBV6-2 or TRBV6-3 to TRBJ2-3, with D hard to call. This CDR3 has 13 amino acids. Germline CDR1 and CDR2: MNHEY and SVGEGT. Trimming left V 10 bases short and J 1 base short, with 12 bases between. CDR3 DNA, as far as it was read: TGTGCCATCCTAGATTCCCGCACAGATACG. It specifies CAILDSRTDT. The complete CDR3 reads CAILDSRTDTQYF.

This clone was observed at least ten times. The covered CDR3 bases are TGTGCCTGTACTAGCGGGAGCACAGATACG. It specifies CACTSGSTDT. The entire CDR3 is CACTSGSTDTQYF. This chain links TRBV2 with TRBJ2-3; 9 nucleotides align to TRBD2. The sequenced fragment ends 3 residues before the CDR3 boundary, so the rest is inferred from the germline J gene. V trimming: 11 bases; J trimming: 0 bases; junction bases outside the gene matches: 3. The CDR3 has 13 amino acids. Germline loops: CDR1 SNHLY, CDR2 FYNNEI.

The sample holds a few counts of this clone. The read ends 3 residues before the CDR3 terminus; that terminus is restored from the germline J gene. The rearrangement uses TRBV7-6 and TRBJ2-7, with TRBD2 identical over 13 bases. The V gene end was trimmed by 4 bases and the J gene end by 6 bases; junction bases not matched to a gene: 12. The germline V gene encodes CDR1 SGHVS and CDR2 FNYEAQ. The CDR3 has 17 residues. Partial CDR3 DNA: TGTGCCAGCAGCTCTTTAACGGGACTAGCGGGAACTAGCGAG. Protein sequence: CASSSLTGLAGTSE. The full CDR3 sequence reads CASSSLTGLAGTSEQYF.

This clone was seen repeatedly, ten times or more. Here the CDR3 reads CASSRGAKNIQYF. Incomplete CDR3 DNA: TGTGCCAGCAGCCGGGGGGCCAAAAACATT. The gene calls are TRBV11-2 and TRBJ2-4, with TRBD2 as a possible D gene (6 bases). The CDR3 is cut off 3 residues early in the read; its end comes from the germline J gene. Trimming stripped 5 bases from V and 1 base from J, with 6 bases between. The CDR3 runs to 13 residues. Germline loops: CDR1 SGHAT, CDR2 FQNNGV.

This clone was observed many times. The read gets to within 3 residues of the CDR3 end, and the germline J gene fills in the rest. The chain employs TRBV5-1 and TRBJ2-7, with 11 bases matching TRBD2. Unmatched junction bases numbered 8, after V lost 0 bases and J lost 6 bases. CDR3 length equals 16 residues. The germline V gene encodes CDR1 SGHRS and CDR2 YFSETQ. The part of the CDR3 DNA that was read is TGCGCCAGCAGCTTGGTTGAACTAGCGGGAGCCCCCGAG. Translated: CASSLVELAGAPE. The entire CDR3 is CASSLVELAGAPEQYF. Full variable domain (missing parts from reference TRBV5-1 and TRBJ2-7): KAGVTQTPRYLIKTRGQQVTLSCSPISGHRSVSWYQQTPGQGLQFLFEYFSETQRNKGNFPGRFSGRQFSNSRSEMNVSTLELGDSALYLCASSLVELAGAPEQYFGPGTRLTVT.

This clone was detected ten times or more. The CDR3 end falls 3 residues outside the read, so it is completed with the germline J gene. The V and J genes are TRBV5-6 and TRBJ2-3, with 8 bases matching TRBD2. CDR3 length: 15 residues. Looked up from germline, CDR1 is SGHDT and CDR2 is YYEEEE. Incomplete CDR3 DNA: TGTGCCAGCAGCTTGGCCGGGGGGGCGGGAACTTCG. The encoded protein is CASSLAGGAGTS. The entire CDR3 is CASSLAGGAGTSQYF.

This clone was detected many times. With the read ending 3 residues before the CDR3 end, the germline J gene is used to fill in that end. V and J are TRBV9 and TRBJ1-3; the match to TRBD1 covers 8 bases. The germline gives CDR1 SGDLS, CDR2 YYNGEE. Unmatched junction bases numbered 6, after V lost 2 bases and J lost 2 bases. This CDR3 contains 16 residues. CDR3: CASSVSLDRAGNTIYF. The covered CDR3 bases are TGTGCCAGCAGCGTTAGTCTGGACAGGGCTGGAAACACC.

This clone was observed at least ten times. The CDR3 end lies 3 residues beyond the end of the read and is filled in from the germline J gene. This chain connects TRBV20-1 to TRBJ2-2, with D possibly TRBD1 on 5 matching bases. CDR3 length equals 13 residues. CDR1 and CDR2 from the germline V gene are DFQATT and SNEGSKA (reference sequence). V gave up 7 bases and J gave up 4 bases, with 13 bases separating them. The CDR3 loop reads CSGVRVATGELFF. The sequenced CDR3 bases are TGCAGTGGAGTCAGGGTAGCCACCGGGGAG.

Many counts were recorded for this clone. The read terminates 3 residues before the CDR3 end, so the remaining end is supplied by the germline J gene. The rearrangement joins TRBV7-3 to TRBJ2-1; 11 bases map to TRBD2. The CDR3 length is 15 residues. After removal of 5 bases from V and 4 bases from J, the junction contained 4 bases not matched to a gene. Germline lookup yields CDR1 SGHTA and CDR2 FQGTGA. CDR3 protein: CASSAGTSGYNEQFF. The sequenced part of the CDR3 DNA is TGTGCCAGCAGCGCCGGGACTAGCGGTTACAATGAG.

This clone was counted ten times or more. The read finishes 3 residues shy of the CDR3 end, and the germline J gene is used to complete it. This chain connects TRBV5-1 to TRBJ2-1; weak D call: TRBD1 (5 bases). V was pared by 2 bases and J by 7 bases, with 16 bases between. In germline, CDR1 is SGHRS, CDR2 YFSETQ. There are 15 residues in the CDR3. The CDR3 is CASSLRVGVLNEQFF. Partial CDR3 DNA: TGCGCCAGCAGCTTAAGGGTAGGGGTTTTGAATGAG. Using reference TRBV5-1 and TRBJ2-1 for the parts outside the CDR3, the full variable domain is KAGVTQTPRYLIKTRGQQVTLSCSPISGHRSVSWYQQTPGQGLQFLFEYFSETQRNKGNFPGRFSGRQFSNSRSEMNVSTLELGDSALYLCASSLRVGVLNEQFFGPGTRLTVL.

This clone was recorded at least ten times. The read ends 3 residues before the CDR3 terminus; that terminus is restored from the germline J gene. The chain combines TRBV5-6 with TRBJ2-1; TRBD2 agrees at 7 bases. Losses at the gene ends were 4 bases for V and 5 bases for J; bases not matched to a gene: 6. This CDR3 contains 14 residues. Per the germline V gene, CDR1 is SGHDT and CDR2 is YYEEEE. CDR3 sequence: CASSGLGLHNEQFF. The sequenced CDR3 bases are TGTGCCAGCAGCGGCCTGGGACTACACAATGAG. Combining the CDR3 with reference TRBV5-6 and TRBJ2-1 gives the whole variable domain DAGVTQSPTHLIKTRGQQVTLRCSPKSGHDTVSWYQQALGQGPQFIFQYYEEEERQRGNFPDRFSGHQFPNYSSELNVNALLLGDSALYLCASSGLGLHNEQFFGPGTRLTVL.

This clone has at least ten counts. The read ends 3 residues shy of where the CDR3 ends; the end is completed using the germline J gene. The chain carries TRBV2 and TRBJ2-7; D may be TRBD2 (7 bases). Germline CDR1 reads SNHLY; CDR2 reads FYNNEI. CDR3 length: 15 residues. Deletions cut 3 bases from V and 3 bases from J, with 15 bases between. The covered CDR3 bases are TGTGCCAGCAGTGACTACAGGGCGGGGGTCTACGAG. This sequence encodes CASSDYRAGVYE. The entire CDR3 protein is CASSDYRAGVYEQYF.

This clone has ten or more counts. Read sequence stops 3 residues before the CDR3 end, and the germline J gene provides the missing end. The gene calls are TRBV28 and TRBJ1-2; TRBD1 agrees at 7 bases. Germline CDR1 is MDHEN and CDR2 is SYDVKM. The CDR3 extends over 13 amino acids. V lost 4 bases, J lost 5 bases, and 4 bases stayed unmatched. CDR3 protein: CASSSQGWYGYTF. The part of the CDR3 DNA that was read is TGTGCCAGCAGTTCACAGGGGTGGTATGGC.

This clone showed up many times. The CDR3 goes on 3 residues after the read ends, and that part is filled in from the germline J gene. V gene TRBV18 combines with J gene TRBJ2-1; TRBD2 agrees at 8 bases. CDR3 length: 14 residues. Germline trimming cut 3 bases from V and 6 bases from J; bases unmatched to any gene: 4. Germline V gene data show CDR1 as KGHSH and CDR2 as LQKENI. The CDR3 bases that were read are TGTGCCAGCTCACCCCGGGAGGGGTTCAATGAG. This encodes CASSPREGFNE. The entire CDR3 protein reads CASSPREGFNEQFF.

This clone appeared many times. The read halts 3 residues ahead of the CDR3 end, with the missing end drawn from the germline J gene. J is TRBJ1-4 and V is TRBV5-1, with D perhaps TRBD1 (6 bases). The CDR3 spans 17 residues. Germline lookup yields CDR1 SGHRS and CDR2 YFSETQ. V dropped 0 bases and J dropped 1 base, with 13 bases sitting between them. The CDR3 sequence: CASSLDRGGGTNEKLFF. The sequenced part of the CDR3 DNA is TGCGCCAGCAGCTTGGACCGTGGAGGGGGAACTAATGAAAAA.

This clone was recorded at least ten times. Coverage ceases 3 residues before the CDR3 finishes, and the germline J gene fills in the end. The rearrangement joins TRBV7-9 to TRBJ2-7; D is unclear. The CDR3 spans 11 residues. Trimming pared 5 bases from V and 1 base from J, leaving 3 bases between. CDR1 and CDR2 (germline): SEHNR, FQNEAQ (reference sequence). CDR3 bases read: TGTGCCAGCAGCCCTTCCTACGAG. It encodes CASSPSYE. The whole CDR3 sequence reads CASSPSYEQYF.

Comments on this clone: The CDR3 is cut off 3 residues early in the read; its end comes from the germline J gene. The chain joins TRBV7-9 to TRBJ1-2; D is possibly TRBD1 (6 bases). The CDR3 sequence is 15 residues long. From germline, CDR1 is SEHNR and CDR2 FQNEAQ (reference sequence). The CDR3: CASTQAGAIIDTYTF. The covered CDR3 bases are TGTGCCAGCACCCAGGCAGGGGCTATCATAGATACC.

At least ten counts were recorded for this clone. The CDR3 end falls 3 residues outside the read, so it is completed with the germline J gene. The V call is TRBV20-1, the J call TRBJ1-5; D perhaps matches TRBD1 (6 bases). This CDR3 is built from 14 residues. V shed 6 bases and J shed 2 bases, with 14 bases lying between them. Germline V gene data show CDR1 as DFQATT and CDR2 as SNEGSKA (reference sequence). The CDR3 protein is CSAVDSGGNQPQHF. The sequenced CDR3 bases are TGCAGTGCCGTAGACTCAGGGGGCAATCAGCCC.

This clone was detected many times. The CDR3 is cut off 3 residues early in the read; its end comes from the germline J gene. The rearrangement uses TRBV11-2 and TRBJ2-1; 7 nucleotides line up with TRBD2. V dropped 2 bases and J dropped 3; count of bases not matched to a gene: 4. The CDR3 runs 15 residues. Germline values: CDR1 SGHAT, CDR2 FQNNGV. The covered CDR3 bases are TGTGCCAGCAGCTTATCCGGGGAGGGCTACAATGAG. Amino acids: CASSLSGEGYNE. In full, the CDR3 is CASSLSGEGYNEQFF. The full variable domain, with the rest looked up from reference TRBV11-2 and TRBJ2-1, is EAGVAQSPRYKIIEKRQSVAFWCNPISGHATLYWYQQILGQGPKLLIQFQNNGVVDDSQLPKDRFSAERLKGVDSTLKIQPAKLEDSAVYLCASSLSGEGYNEQFFGPGTRLTVL.

This clone was counted at least ten times. Read coverage stops 3 residues before the CDR3 terminus; the germline J gene supplies the remainder. The V call is TRBV20-1, the J call TRBJ2-7, with 9 nucleotides matching TRBD1. CDR1 is DFQATT and CDR2 is SNEGSKA in the germline V gene (reference sequence). V lost 6 bases and J lost 4; bases outside the gene matches: 13. This CDR3 has 15 amino acids. The CDR3: CSASRRDRVSYEQYF. CDR3 DNA (partial): TGCAGTGCCTCCCGCCGGGACAGGGTTTCTTACGAG.

This clone occurred a few times. Sequencing ends 3 residues short of the CDR3 end; the germline J gene provides the rest. The chain recombines TRBV2 with TRBJ2-3; maybe TRBD1 (5 bases). This CDR3 is 17 amino acids long. The germline V gene has CDR1 SNHLY and CDR2 FYNNEI. The sequenced part of the CDR3 DNA is TGTGCCAGCAGTGCTTGGCAGGGCAGAGTTGGCAATCAGCCG. Translating it yields CASSAWQGRVGNQP. The full CDR3 protein is CASSAWQGRVGNQPQYF.

This clone was observed at least ten times. Read sequence stops 3 residues before the CDR3 end, and the germline J gene provides the missing end. The rearrangement joins TRBV7-6 to TRBJ2-2, with 11 bases fitting TRBD2. Trimming removed 2 bases from V and 6 bases from J; junction bases left unmatched: 5. The V gene's germline CDR1 is SGHVS and CDR2 FNYEAQ. This CDR3 comprises 16 residues. The chain's CDR3 is CASSLRVAGGPGELFF. CDR3 bases read: TGTGCCAGCAGCTTACGAGTAGCGGGAGGGCCCGGGGAG.

This clone was counted ten times or more. The read ends 3 residues before the CDR3 terminus; that terminus is restored from the germline J gene. The gene calls are TRBV7-9 and TRBJ1-4, with TRBD1 matching over 10 bases. The trim removed 3 bases at V and 8 bases at J, leaving 6 bases unmatched. The CDR3 has 15 residues. Germline V gene data show CDR1 as SEHNR and CDR2 as FQNEAQ (reference sequence). The CDR3 here is CASSFGQGVKEKLFF. Incomplete CDR3 DNA: TGTGCCAGCAGCTTCGGACAGGGGGTTAAGGAAAAA.

In regard to this clone: The CDR3 is cut off 3 residues early in the read; its end comes from the germline J gene. The genes are TRBV19 and TRBJ2-3; tentatively, D is TRBD2 (6 bases). Germline V lookup: CDR1 LNHDA, CDR2 SQIVND (reference sequence). The CDR3 is made up of 17 amino acids. The CDR3 DNA, read in part, is TGTGCCAGTGCCGCTTTACCGGCCTTCGCAGGGACTGAGACG. This sequence encodes CASAALPAFAGTET. The whole CDR3 protein is CASAALPAFAGTETQYF.

Ten or more counts support this clone. The read falls 3 residues short of the CDR3 end, and the missing part is taken from the germline J gene. The chain joins TRBV11-3 to TRBJ2-7, with 10 bases that match TRBD1. With V trimmed by 4 bases and J by 3 bases, 3 bases remained unmatched. The CDR3 covers 14 residues. Germline V gene sequence: CDR1 SGHNT, CDR2 YENEEA. This CDR3 is CASSSRDRGYEQYF. The sequenced CDR3 bases are TGTGCCAGCAGCTCCCGGGACAGGGGCTACGAG.

This clone was found many times. CDR3 DNA, as far as it was read: TGTGCCAGCACAAAAGACAGGAGAGGGAATGAAAAA. This sequence encodes CASTKDRRGNEK. In full, the CDR3 is CASTKDRRGNEKLFF. The chain is built from TRBV2 and TRBJ1-4; D is perhaps TRBD1 (6 bases). The CDR3 goes on 3 residues after the read ends, and that part is filled in from the germline J gene. The CDR3 is 15 residues long. Germline-derived CDR1 and CDR2 are SNHLY and FYNNEI. Trimming cost V 7 bases and J 5 bases, with 17 bases left between them. Variable domain in full (rest from reference TRBV2 and TRBJ1-4): EPEVTQTPSHQVTQMGQEVILRCVPISNHLYFYWYRQILGQKVEFLVSFYNNEISEKSEIFDDQFSVERPDGSNFTLKIRSTKLEDSAMYFCASTKDRRGNEKLFFGSGTQLSVL.

This clone was counted many times. The read stops 3 residues short of the end of the CDR3; the missing end is completed from the germline J gene. The chain couples TRBV5-1 to TRBJ2-3, with 13 nucleotides matching TRBD2. Germline loops: CDR1 SGHRS, CDR2 YFSETQ. J lost 6 bases, V lost 3 bases, and 7 bases had no gene match. This CDR3 spans 16 amino acids. CDR3 protein: CASSSGTSGVWDTQYF. The part of the CDR3 DNA that was read is TGCGCCAGCAGCTCCGGGACTAGCGGGGTATGGGATACG.